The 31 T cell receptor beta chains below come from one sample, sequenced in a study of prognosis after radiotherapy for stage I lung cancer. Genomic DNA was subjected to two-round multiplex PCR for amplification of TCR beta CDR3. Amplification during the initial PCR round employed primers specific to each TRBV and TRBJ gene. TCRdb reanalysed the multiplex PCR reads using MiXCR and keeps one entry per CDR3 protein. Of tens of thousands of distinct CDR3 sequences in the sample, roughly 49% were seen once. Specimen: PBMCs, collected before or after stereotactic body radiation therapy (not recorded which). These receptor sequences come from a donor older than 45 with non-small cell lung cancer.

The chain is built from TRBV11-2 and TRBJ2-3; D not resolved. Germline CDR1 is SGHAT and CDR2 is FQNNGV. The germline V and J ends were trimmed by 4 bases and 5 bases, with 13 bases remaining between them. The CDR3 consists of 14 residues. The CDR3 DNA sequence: TGTGCCAGCAGCTCCTTGACCAGAGGAGATACGCAGTATTTT. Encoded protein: CASSSLTRGDTQYF.

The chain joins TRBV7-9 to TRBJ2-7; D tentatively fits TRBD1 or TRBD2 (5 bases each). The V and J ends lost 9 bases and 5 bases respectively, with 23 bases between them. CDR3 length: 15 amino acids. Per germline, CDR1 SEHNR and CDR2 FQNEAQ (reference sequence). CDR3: CASILGWGRGDEQYF. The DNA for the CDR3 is TGTGCCAGTATCTTAGGCTGGGGACGGGGCGACGAGCAGTACTTC. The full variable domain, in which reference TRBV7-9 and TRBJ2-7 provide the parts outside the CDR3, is DTGVSQNPRHKITKRGQNVTFRCDPISEHNRLYWYRQTLGQGPEFLTYFQNEAQLEKSRLLSDRFSAERPKGSFSTLEIQRTEQGDSAMYLCASILGWGRGDEQYFGPGTRLTVT.

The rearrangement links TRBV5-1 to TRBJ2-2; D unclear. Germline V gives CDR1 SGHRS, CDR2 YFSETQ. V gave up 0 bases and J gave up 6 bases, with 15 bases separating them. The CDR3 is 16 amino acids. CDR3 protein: CASSLDRENRAGELFF. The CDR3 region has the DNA TGCGCCAGCAGCTTGGATAGGGAAAATAGGGCCGGGGAGCTGTTTTTT.

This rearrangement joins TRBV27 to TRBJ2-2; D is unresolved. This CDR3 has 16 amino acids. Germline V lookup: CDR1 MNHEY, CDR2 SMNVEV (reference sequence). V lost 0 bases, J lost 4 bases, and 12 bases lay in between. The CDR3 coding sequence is TGTGCCAGCAGTTTATCGCTTAGGACGGTCACCGGGGAGCTGTTTTTT. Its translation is CASSLSLRTVTGELFF.

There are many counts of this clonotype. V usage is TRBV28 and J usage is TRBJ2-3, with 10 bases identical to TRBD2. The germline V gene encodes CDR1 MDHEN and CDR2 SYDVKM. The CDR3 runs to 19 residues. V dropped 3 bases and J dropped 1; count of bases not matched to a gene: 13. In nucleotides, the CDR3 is TGTGCCAGCAGTTTTCCCCCGATTACTAGCGGGATCGGCACAGATACGCAGTATTTT. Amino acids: CASSFPPITSGIGTDTQYF.

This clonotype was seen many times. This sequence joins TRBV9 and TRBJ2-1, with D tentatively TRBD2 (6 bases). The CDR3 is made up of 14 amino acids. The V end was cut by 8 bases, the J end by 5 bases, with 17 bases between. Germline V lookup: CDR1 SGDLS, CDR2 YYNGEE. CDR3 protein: CASGSAGWHNEQFF. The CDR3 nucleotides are TGTGCCAGTGGGAGCGCGGGGTGGCACAATGAGCAGTTCTTC.

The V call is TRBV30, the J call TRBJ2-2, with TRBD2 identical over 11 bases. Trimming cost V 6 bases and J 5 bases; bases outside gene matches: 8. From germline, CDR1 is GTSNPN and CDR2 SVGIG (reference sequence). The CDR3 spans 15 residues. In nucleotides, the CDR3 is TGTGCCTGTAGACTAGCGGGATGTCGGACCGGGGAGCTGTTTTTT. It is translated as CACRLAGCRTGELFF.

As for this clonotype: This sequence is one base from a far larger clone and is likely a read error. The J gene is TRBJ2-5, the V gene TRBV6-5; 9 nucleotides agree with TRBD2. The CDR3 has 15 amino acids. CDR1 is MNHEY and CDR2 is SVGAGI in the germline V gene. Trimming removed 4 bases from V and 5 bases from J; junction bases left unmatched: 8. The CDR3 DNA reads TGTGCCAGCAGTTGGAATAGCGGGAGTGGTGAGACCCAGTACTTC. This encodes CASSWNSGSGETQYF.

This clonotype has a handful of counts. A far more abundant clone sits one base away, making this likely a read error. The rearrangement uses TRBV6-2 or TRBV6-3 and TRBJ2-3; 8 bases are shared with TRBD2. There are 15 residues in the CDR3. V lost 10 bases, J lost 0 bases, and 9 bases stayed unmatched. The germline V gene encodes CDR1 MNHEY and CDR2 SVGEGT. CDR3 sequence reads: CATRSGTLSTDTQYF. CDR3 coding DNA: TGTGCCACCCGTAGCGGGACCCTGAGCACAGATACGCAGTATTTT.

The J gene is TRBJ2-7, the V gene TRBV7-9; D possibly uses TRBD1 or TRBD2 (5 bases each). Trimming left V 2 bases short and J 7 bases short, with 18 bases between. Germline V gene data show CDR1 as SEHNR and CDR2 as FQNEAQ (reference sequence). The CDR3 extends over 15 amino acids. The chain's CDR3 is CASSLCRGRCDEQYF. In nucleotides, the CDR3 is TGTGCCAGCAGCTTATGCCGGGGACGGTGCGATGAGCAGTACTTC.

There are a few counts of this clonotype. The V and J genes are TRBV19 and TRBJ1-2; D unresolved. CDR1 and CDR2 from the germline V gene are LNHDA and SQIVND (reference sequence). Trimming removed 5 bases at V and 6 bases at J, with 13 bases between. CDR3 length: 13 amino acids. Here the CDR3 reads CASSPRTMNGYTF. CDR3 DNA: TGTGCCAGTAGTCCGAGGACTATGAATGGCTACACCTTC.

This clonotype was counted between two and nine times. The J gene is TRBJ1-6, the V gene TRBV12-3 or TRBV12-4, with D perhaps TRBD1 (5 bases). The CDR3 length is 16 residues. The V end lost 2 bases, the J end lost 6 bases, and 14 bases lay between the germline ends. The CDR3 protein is CASSLIGGRCNSPLHF. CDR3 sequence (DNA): TGTGCCAGCAGTTTAATTGGGGGACGGTGTAATTCACCCCTCCACTTT.

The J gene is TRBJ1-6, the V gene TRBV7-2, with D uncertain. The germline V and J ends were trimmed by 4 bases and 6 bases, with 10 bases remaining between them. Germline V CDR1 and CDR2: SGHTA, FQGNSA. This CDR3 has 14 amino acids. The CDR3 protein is CASSSFSTNSPLHF. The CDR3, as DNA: TGTGCCAGCAGCTCCTTCAGTACTAATTCACCCCTCCACTTT.

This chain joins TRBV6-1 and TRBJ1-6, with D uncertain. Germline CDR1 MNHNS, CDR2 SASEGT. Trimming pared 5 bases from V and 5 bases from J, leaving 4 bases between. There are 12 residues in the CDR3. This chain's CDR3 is CASSSNNSPLHF. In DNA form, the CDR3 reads TGTGCCAGCAGTTCGAATAATTCACCCCTCCACTTT.

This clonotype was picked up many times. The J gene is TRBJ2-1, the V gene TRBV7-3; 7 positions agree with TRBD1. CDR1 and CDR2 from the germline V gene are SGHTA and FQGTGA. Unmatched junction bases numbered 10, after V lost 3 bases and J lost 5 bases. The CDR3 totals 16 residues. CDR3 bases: TGTGCCAGCAGCTTGGGACCGGGACAGTCAGACAATGAGCAGTTCTTC. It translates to CASSLGPGQSDNEQFF.

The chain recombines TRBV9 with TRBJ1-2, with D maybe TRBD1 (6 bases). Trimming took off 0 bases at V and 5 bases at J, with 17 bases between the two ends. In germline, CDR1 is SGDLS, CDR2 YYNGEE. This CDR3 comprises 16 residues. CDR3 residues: CASSVGTRGSEYGYTF. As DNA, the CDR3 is TGTGCCAGCAGCGTAGGTACTAGGGGGAGCGAATATGGCTACACCTTC.

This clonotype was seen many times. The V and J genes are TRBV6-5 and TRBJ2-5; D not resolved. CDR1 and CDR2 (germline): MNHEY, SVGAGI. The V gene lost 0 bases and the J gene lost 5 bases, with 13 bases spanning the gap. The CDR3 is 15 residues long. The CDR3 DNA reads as TGTGCCAGCAGTTACTCGTCTTGGATCCCCGAGACCCAGTACTTC. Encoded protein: CASSYSSWIPETQYF.

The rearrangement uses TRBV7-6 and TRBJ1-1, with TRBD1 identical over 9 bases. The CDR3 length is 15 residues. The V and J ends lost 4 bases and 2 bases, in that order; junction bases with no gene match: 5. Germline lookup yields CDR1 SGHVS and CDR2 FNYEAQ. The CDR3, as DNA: TGTGCCAGCAGCTCAAAAACAGGGGGCAACACTGAAGCTTTCTTT. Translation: CASSSKTGGNTEAFF.

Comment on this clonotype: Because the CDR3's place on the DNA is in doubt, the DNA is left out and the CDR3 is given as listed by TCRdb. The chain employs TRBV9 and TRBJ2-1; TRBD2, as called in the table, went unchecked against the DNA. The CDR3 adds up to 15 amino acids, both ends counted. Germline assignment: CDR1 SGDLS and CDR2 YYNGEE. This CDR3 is CASSVVASGSDEHFF.

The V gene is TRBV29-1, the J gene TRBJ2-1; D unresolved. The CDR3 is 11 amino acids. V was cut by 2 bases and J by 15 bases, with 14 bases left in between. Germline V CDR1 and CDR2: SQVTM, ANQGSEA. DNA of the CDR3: TGCAGCGTTGAACATCGGTACCGGTCGTTCTTC. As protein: CSVEHRYRSFF.

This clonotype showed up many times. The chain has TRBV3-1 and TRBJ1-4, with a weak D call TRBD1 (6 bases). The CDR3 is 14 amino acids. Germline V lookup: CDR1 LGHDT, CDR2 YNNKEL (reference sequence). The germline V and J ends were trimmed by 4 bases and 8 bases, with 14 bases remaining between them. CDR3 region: CASSPSGGWEKLFF. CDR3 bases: TGTGCCAGCAGCCCCTCGGGGGGCTGGGAAAAACTGTTTTTT.

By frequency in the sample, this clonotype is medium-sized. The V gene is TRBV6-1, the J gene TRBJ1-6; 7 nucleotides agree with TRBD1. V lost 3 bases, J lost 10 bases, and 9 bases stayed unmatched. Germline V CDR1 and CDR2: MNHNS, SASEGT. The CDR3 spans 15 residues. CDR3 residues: CASSDADRENSPLHF. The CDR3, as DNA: TGTGCCAGCAGTGACGCCGACAGGGAGAACTCACCCCTCCACTTT.

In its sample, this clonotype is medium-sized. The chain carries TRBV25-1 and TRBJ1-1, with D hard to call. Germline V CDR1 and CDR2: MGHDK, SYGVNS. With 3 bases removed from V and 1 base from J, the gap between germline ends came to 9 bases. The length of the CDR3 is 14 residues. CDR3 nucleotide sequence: TGTGCCAGCAGTGATCCCGCAGGGAACACTGAAGCTTTCTTT. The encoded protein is CASSDPAGNTEAFF.

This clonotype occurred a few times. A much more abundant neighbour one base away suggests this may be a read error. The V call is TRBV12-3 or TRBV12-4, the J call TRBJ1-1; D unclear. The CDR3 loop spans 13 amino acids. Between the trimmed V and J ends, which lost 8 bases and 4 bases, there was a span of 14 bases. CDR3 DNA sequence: TGTGCCAGCTCCCCGTCAGTGGGCACTGAAGCTTTCTTT. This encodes CASSPSVGTEAFF.

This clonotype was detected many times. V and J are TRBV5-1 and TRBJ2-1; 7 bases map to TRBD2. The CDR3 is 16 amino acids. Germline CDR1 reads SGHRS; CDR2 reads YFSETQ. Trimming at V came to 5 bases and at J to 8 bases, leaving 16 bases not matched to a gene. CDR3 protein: CASRFGGIPAGDEQFF. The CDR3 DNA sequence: TGCGCCAGCAGGTTTGGCGGGATCCCCGCGGGGGATGAGCAGTTCTTC.

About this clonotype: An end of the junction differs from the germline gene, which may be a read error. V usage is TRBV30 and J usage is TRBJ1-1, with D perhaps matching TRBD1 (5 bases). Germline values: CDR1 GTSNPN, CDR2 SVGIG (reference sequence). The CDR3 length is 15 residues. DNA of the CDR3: TGTGCCTGGAGTGTACTAGGGACCATGAAAACTGAAGCTTTCTTT. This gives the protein CAWSVLGTMKTEAFF.

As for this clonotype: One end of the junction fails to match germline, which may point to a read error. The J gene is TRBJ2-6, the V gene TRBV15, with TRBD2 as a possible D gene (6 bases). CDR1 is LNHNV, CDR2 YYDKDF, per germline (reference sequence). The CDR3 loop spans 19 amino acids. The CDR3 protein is CATWDFVEGVNSGANFLTF. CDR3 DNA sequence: TGTGCCACCTGGGATTTTGTGGAGGGCGTTAACTCTGGGGCCAACTTCCTGACTTTC.

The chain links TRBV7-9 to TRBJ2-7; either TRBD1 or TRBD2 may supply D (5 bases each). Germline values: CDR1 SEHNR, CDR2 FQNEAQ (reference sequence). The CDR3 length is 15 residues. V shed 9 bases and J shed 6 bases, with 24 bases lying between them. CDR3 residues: CASILGRGRGGEQYF. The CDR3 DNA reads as TGTGCCAGTATCTTAGGCCGGGGACGGGGCGGCGAGCAGTACTTC.

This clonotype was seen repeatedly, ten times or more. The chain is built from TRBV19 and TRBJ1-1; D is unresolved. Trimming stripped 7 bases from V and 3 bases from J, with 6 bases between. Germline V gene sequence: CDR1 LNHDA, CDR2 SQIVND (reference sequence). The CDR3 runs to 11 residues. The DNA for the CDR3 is TGTGCCAGTACCCTGGACACTGAAGCTTTCTTT. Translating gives CASTLDTEAFF.

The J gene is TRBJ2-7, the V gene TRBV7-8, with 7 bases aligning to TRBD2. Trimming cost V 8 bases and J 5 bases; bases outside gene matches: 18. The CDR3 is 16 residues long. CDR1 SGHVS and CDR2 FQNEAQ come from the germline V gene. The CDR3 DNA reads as TGTGCCAGCGGCCCGTCGGGCGGGGGACGGGGCGACGAGCAGTACTTC. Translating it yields CASGPSGGGRGDEQYF.

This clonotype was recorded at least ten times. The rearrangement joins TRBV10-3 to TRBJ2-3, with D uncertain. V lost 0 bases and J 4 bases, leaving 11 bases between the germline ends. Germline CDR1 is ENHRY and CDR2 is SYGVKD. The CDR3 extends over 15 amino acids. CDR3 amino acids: CAISESFDSPDTQYF. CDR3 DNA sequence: TGTGCCATCAGTGAGTCATTCGATAGCCCAGATACGCAGTATTTT.